A single sample is the source of the 2 T cell receptor beta chains below, sequenced in a study of blood T cell repertoires in COVID-19 (dated by TCRdb to between 2020 and 2021). Libraries were made using the immunoSEQ multiplex PCR assay. Not all clones reach the TCRdb copy of this immuneACCESS table, which keeps in-frame sequences only. Checked studies attribute under half of the gap to unresolved V genes and leave the rest unexplained. This sample comprises over 200,000 clones, approximately 84% of them detected only once. Clones ranked in the top ten supply 1.9% of the sample. The specimen sequenced was peripheral blood. All receptors come from a man between 40 and 49 years old with active or convalescent COVID-19.

In this sample, this clone turned up once. The chain combines TRBV9 with TRBJ1-6; no definite D call. CDR3 length equals 15 residues. Per germline, CDR1 SGDLS and CDR2 YYNGEE. Trimming shortened V by 0 bases and J by 0 bases, and 4 bases separated the two germline ends. The CDR3 coding sequence is TGTGCCAGCAGCGTAGGGAGCTCCTATAATTCACCCCTCCACTTT. It yields the protein CASSVGSSYNSPLHF.

This CDR3 reads CASSFGQARNQPQHF. DNA for the CDR3: TGTGCCAGCAGCTTCGGACAGGCCCGTAATCAGCCCCAGCATTTT. This sequence joins TRBV5-6 and TRBJ1-5; 7 bases match TRBD1. This CDR3 comprises 15 residues. The ends lost 2 bases at V and 4 bases at J; junction bases unmatched: 6. In germline, CDR1 is SGHDT, CDR2 YYEEEE.